The source of this T cell receptor (beta chain) is a study of cytomegalovirus exposure and HLA in healthy donors. CDR1 is SGHVS, CDR2 FQNEAQ, per germline. V lost 7 bases, J lost 2 bases, and 13 bases lay in between. The CDR3 covers 14 residues. Healthy bone marrow donors supplied every sample. General observations from the study: Later analysis identified a missense DCLRE1C variant that was linked to TCR beta V- and J-gene trimming. By a later analysis, the bulk of CMV-associated TCR beta chains appeared HLA-restricted. Segments of the TCR beta V type were, in most cases, productive about 87% or about 30% of the time in an earlier analysis.

Comments on this clone: No antigen is known for it.

PCR used 60 Vbeta primers and 13 Jbeta primers. Libraries were prepared by immunoSEQ multiplex PCR; TCRdb keeps only in-frame clonotypes and omits some of them. The sample lists around 53,000 clones, roughly 79% occurring once. The sample consisted of PBMCs. This chain links TRBV7-8 with TRBJ2-3; D is perhaps TRBD1 (6 bases). This clonotype was sampled from a man over 45 in good health and CMV-seronegative. The CDR3 DNA is TGTGCCAGCAAGACAGGCCGAGACACAGATACGCAGTATTTT. Its protein product is CASKTGRDTDTQYF.